This T cell receptor beta chain was observed in a study of cytomegalovirus exposure and HLA in healthy donors. PCR primers comprised 60 Vbeta and 13 Jbeta primers. Profiling relied on immunoSEQ multiplex PCR, and the TCRdb table lists in-frame clones only, not all of them. This sample carries about 300,000 clones, 86% of them seen once, and the ten largest clones take roughly 4%. The germline gives CDR1 MGHRA, CDR2 YSYEKL. The CDR3 spans 17 residues. J lost 2 bases, V lost 0 bases, and 7 bases had no gene match. The chain employs TRBV4-1 and TRBJ2-7, with 10 bases lining up with TRBD1. The clonotype originates from a middle-aged man in good health and CMV-seropositive. The sequenced sample was PBMCs. The CDR3 reads CASSQDAGTGVTYEQYF. The CDR3 DNA sequence: TGCGCCAGCAGCCAAGATGCCGGGACAGGGGTAACCTACGAGCAGTACTTC.